The 30 T cell receptor beta chains given below trace back to one sample, sequenced in a study of PD-L1 blockade in urothelial cancer. TCRdb's table, derived via immunoSEQ multiplex PCR, lists solely in-frame clones and lacks some. The top ten hold around 3.9% of the sample, which has 45,000 or so clones, around 88% seen once. The material was PBMCs, obtained around atezolizumab (anti-PD-L1) treatment. Receptors were obtained from a man at least 80 years old with urothelial cancer.

J is TRBJ2-1 and V is TRBV6-5; 11 positions match TRBD2. V was pared by 4 bases and J by 7 bases, with 6 bases of the junction left unmatched. This CDR3 has 15 amino acids. Per germline, CDR1 MNHEY and CDR2 SVGAGI. CDR3 protein: CASSFRSGGGNEQFF. The CDR3 DNA reads TGTGCCAGCAGTTTTCGTAGCGGGGGGGGAAATGAGCAGTTCTTC.

This clone appeared a single time. At one of its ends the junction is not consistent with the germline gene, which may arise from a read error. This sequence joins TRBV7-9 and TRBJ2-1; 12 bases are shared with TRBD2. The CDR3 has 14 residues. The germline V gene encodes CDR1 SEHNR and CDR2 FQNEAQ (reference sequence). This chain's CDR3 is CASSLAGGSNEQFF. CDR3 coding DNA: TGTGCCAGCAGCCTAGCGGGAGGGAGCAATGAGCAGTTCTTC. Supplemented by reference TRBV7-9 and TRBJ2-1, the full variable domain reads DTGVSQNPRHKITKRGQNVTFRCDPISEHNRLYWYRQTLGQGPEFLTYFQNEAQLEKSRLLSDRFSAERPKGSFSTLEIQRTEQGDSAMYLCASSLAGGSNEQFFGPGTRLTVL.

The rearrangement uses TRBV19 and TRBJ1-5; 9 bases are shared with TRBD1. The V gene end was trimmed by 1 base and the J gene end by 4 bases; junction bases not matched to a gene: 8. CDR3 length: 17 residues. Germline values: CDR1 LNHDA, CDR2 SQIVND (reference sequence). This CDR3 is CASSIGGQGAGNQPQHF. CDR3 DNA: TGTGCCAGTAGTATAGGGGGACAGGGTGCTGGGAATCAGCCCCAGCATTTT.

The chain recombines TRBV7-2 with TRBJ1-5; no clear D. V dropped 4 bases and J dropped 9 bases, with 10 bases sitting between them. Germline assignment: CDR1 SGHTA and CDR2 FQGNSA. This CDR3 is built from 12 residues. This chain's CDR3 is CASSSEGGPQHF. The CDR3 DNA reads TGTGCCAGCAGCTCCGAGGGAGGGCCCCAGCATTTT.

The rearrangement joins TRBV5-1 to TRBJ2-7; 9 bases line up with TRBD1. Germline-derived CDR1 and CDR2 are SGHRS and YFSETQ. Trimming at V came to 0 bases and at J to 5 bases, leaving 6 bases not matched to a gene. This CDR3 spans 15 amino acids. The CDR3, as DNA: TGCGCCAGCAGCTTGGCGGGACAGGGTTCCAACGAGCAGTACTTC. Its translation: CASSLAGQGSNEQYF.

This clone was detected a few times. The chain couples TRBV6-5 to TRBJ2-5; D may be TRBD2 (6 bases). Trimming removed 3 bases at V and 5 bases at J, with 16 bases between. The CDR3 totals 15 residues. Germline V CDR1 and CDR2: MNHEY, SVGAGI. DNA of the CDR3: TGTGCCAGCAGTTATTCCAACTTGGGAGGCGAGACCCAGTACTTC. Translated, it gives CASSYSNLGGETQYF.

The rearrangement joins TRBV19 to TRBJ2-1, with 9 bases fitting TRBD2. CDR1 is LNHDA, CDR2 SQIVND, per germline (reference sequence). V lost 5 bases and J lost 7; bases outside the gene matches: 3. The CDR3 runs to 13 residues. CDR3: CASSLAGVNEQFF. CDR3 DNA sequence: TGTGCCAGTAGTTTAGCGGGAGTAAATGAGCAGTTCTTC.

The chain uses TRBV4-1 and TRBJ2-7; tentatively, D is TRBD1 (6 bases). With 4 bases removed from V and 3 bases from J, the gap between germline ends came to 16 bases. Germline V gene lookup returns CDR1 MGHRA and CDR2 YSYEKL. This CDR3 contains 15 residues. The CDR3 bases are TGCGCCAGCAGCCGGGGGCCGGGGTTTAGCTACGAGCAGTACTTC. It yields the protein CASSRGPGFSYEQYF.

The chain recombines TRBV5-1 with TRBJ2-3; 8 bases agree with TRBD2. The V gene's germline CDR1 is SGHRS and CDR2 YFSETQ. V was pared by 2 bases and J by 5 bases, with 4 bases of the junction left unmatched. This CDR3 is built from 14 residues. The CDR3, as DNA: TGCGCCAGCAGCTTTGGGCTAGCGGGAGATACGCAGTATTTT. It translates to CASSFGLAGDTQYF.

This sequence joins TRBV19 and TRBJ2-7, with TRBD2 as a possible D gene (6 bases). The germline V and J ends were trimmed by 1 base and 4 bases, with 8 bases remaining between them. CDR3 length: 13 amino acids. Germline V gene data show CDR1 as LNHDA and CDR2 as SQIVND (reference sequence). The CDR3 protein is CASSIAGAYEQYF. The CDR3 bases are TGTGCCAGTAGTATAGCGGGAGCTTACGAGCAGTACTTC.

The V call is TRBV10-3, the J call TRBJ2-7, with 8 positions matching TRBD1. The CDR3 is 15 amino acids. J gave up 3 bases and V 6 bases, and 10 bases lay outside the gene matches. The V gene's germline CDR1 is ENHRY and CDR2 SYGVKD. The CDR3 bases are TGTGCCATCAGGACCGAACCTGGACAGGGCTACGAGCAGTACTTC. This translates into CAIRTEPGQGYEQYF.

The chain is built from TRBV6-5 and TRBJ2-2; D possibly corresponds to TRBD2 (6 bases). The germline V and J ends were trimmed by 6 bases and 1 base, with 12 bases remaining between them. This CDR3 spans 15 amino acids. Germline V gives CDR1 MNHEY, CDR2 SVGAGI. CDR3 in amino acids: CASSRGLKNTGELFF. CDR3 nucleotide sequence: TGTGCCAGCAGCAGAGGACTAAAGAACACCGGGGAGCTGTTTTTT.

This rearrangement joins TRBV2 to TRBJ1-1, with 7 bases fitting TRBD1. V trimming: 8 bases; J trimming: 6 bases; junction bases outside the gene matches: 15. The CDR3 is made up of 15 amino acids. Germline CDR1 is SNHLY and CDR2 is FYNNEI. CDR3 nucleotide sequence: TGTGCCAGCCGCACAGGGGACAGAGTGTGGGCTGAAGCTTTCTTT. It encodes CASRTGDRVWAEAFF.

The chain links TRBV5-8 to TRBJ2-5; D not resolved. The V gene lost 1 base and the J gene lost 5 bases, with 12 bases spanning the gap. The CDR3 has 14 residues. The germline V gene has CDR1 SGHTS and CDR2 YDEGEE. Here the CDR3 reads CASSLSQVGETQYF. The CDR3 nucleotides are TGTGCCAGCAGCTTGAGTCAGGTCGGCGAGACCCAGTACTTC.

The sample holds one count of this clone. This chain links TRBV7-2 with TRBJ2-6, with D maybe TRBD1 (5 bases). Germline values: CDR1 SGHTA, CDR2 FQGNSA. This CDR3 has 15 residues. V lost 9 bases and J lost 0, with 12 bases in between. CDR3 amino acids: CASADSASGANVLTF. CDR3 DNA sequence: TGTGCCAGTGCCGACAGCGCCTCTGGGGCCAACGTCCTGACTTTC.

The V call is TRBV5-1, the J call TRBJ2-7; D might be TRBD1 (5 bases). Germline-derived CDR1 and CDR2 are SGHRS and YFSETQ. V was trimmed by 1 base and J by 6 bases, leaving 14 bases between them. This CDR3 comprises 14 residues. The DNA of the CDR3 is TGCGCCAGCAGCTTGTCGATGCAGGGCATCGAGCAGTACTTC. Its protein product is CASSLSMQGIEQYF.

The chain recombines TRBV5-1 with TRBJ2-7, with D tentatively TRBD2 (5 bases). The V gene lost 0 bases and the J gene lost 0 bases, with 10 bases spanning the gap. The CDR3 spans 15 residues. Germline-derived CDR1 and CDR2 are SGHRS and YFSETQ. CDR3 protein: CASSLAGKSSYEQYF. The CDR3 nucleotides are TGCGCCAGCAGCTTGGCCGGGAAAAGCTCCTACGAGCAGTACTTC.

J is TRBJ1-1 and V is TRBV18; weak D call: TRBD1 (5 bases). V was clipped by 7 bases and J by 2 bases, with 17 bases between them. Per the germline V gene, CDR1 is KGHSH and CDR2 is LQKENI. CDR3 length: 15 amino acids. The CDR3 DNA reads as TGTGCCAGCTATGTGGGGGGGGTTGCCAACACTGAAGCTTTCTTT. Protein product: CASYVGGVANTEAFF.

This clone was detected only once. J is TRBJ2-3 and V is TRBV5-1; D unclear. Per the germline V gene, CDR1 is SGHRS and CDR2 is YFSETQ. Trimming pared 4 bases from V and 6 bases from J, leaving 9 bases between. This CDR3 has 12 residues. The CDR3 DNA reads as TGCGCCAGCAGCCCCTCTAGGGATACGCAGTATTTT. Protein sequence: CASSPSRDTQYF.

This chain uses TRBV19 with TRBJ2-7; a weak D match, TRBD2 (5 bases). Trimming removed 4 bases from V and 2 bases from J, with 9 bases in between. The CDR3 has 13 residues. Germline V gives CDR1 LNHDA, CDR2 SQIVND (reference sequence). This chain's CDR3 is CASSTDWTYEQYF. The CDR3 DNA is TGTGCCAGTAGTACGGACTGGACCTACGAGCAGTACTTC. Full variable domain (rest looked up from reference TRBV19 and TRBJ2-7): DGGITQSPKYLFRKEGQNVTLSCEQNLNHDAMYWYRQDPGQGLRLIYYSQIVNDFQKGDIAEGYSVSREKKESFPLTVTSAQKNPTAFYLCASSTDWTYEQYFGPGTRLTVT.

J is TRBJ2-2 and V is TRBV6-5, with D perhaps matching TRBD1 (7 bases). CDR3 size: 14 residues. V was clipped by 8 bases and J by 1 base, with 11 bases between them. The germline gives CDR1 MNHEY, CDR2 SVGAGI. Written as DNA, the CDR3 is TGTGCCAGCGGGCAGGGGGGGAACACCGGGGAGCTGTTTTTT. It is translated as CASGQGGNTGELFF.

The rearrangement links TRBV11-2 to TRBJ1-2, with 8 bases matching TRBD1. The V gene end was trimmed by 5 bases and the J gene end by 3 bases; junction bases not matched to a gene: 5. The CDR3 contains 14 residues. The germline V gene encodes CDR1 SGHAT and CDR2 FQNNGV. CDR3 in amino acids: CASSPDREYYGYTF. In nucleotides, the CDR3 is TGTGCCAGCAGCCCGGACAGGGAATACTATGGCTACACCTTC. Filled out from reference TRBV11-2 and TRBJ1-2, the complete variable domain reads EAGVAQSPRYKIIEKRQSVAFWCNPISGHATLYWYQQILGQGPKLLIQFQNNGVVDDSQLPKDRFSAERLKGVDSTLKIQPAKLEDSAVYLCASSPDREYYGYTFGSGTRLTVV.

The V and J genes are TRBV18 and TRBJ2-3, with D tentatively TRBD2 (5 bases). The length of the CDR3 is 14 residues. CDR1 KGHSH and CDR2 LQKENI come from the germline V gene. V shed 3 bases and J shed 4 bases, with 11 bases lying between them. This chain's CDR3 is CASSPASPADTQYF. CDR3 sequence (DNA): TGTGCCAGCTCACCGGCTAGCCCTGCAGATACGCAGTATTTT.

The genes are TRBV19 and TRBJ2-1; maybe TRBD2 (7 bases). V was shortened by 1 base and J by 9 bases, with 25 bases between the two germline ends. The CDR3 runs 18 residues. Germline CDR1 reads LNHDA; CDR2 reads SQIVND (reference sequence). The CDR3 DNA reads as TGTGCCAGTAGTATAGTAACAGGGAGAGGCGGGAGAAACCCTGAGCAGTTCTTC. Amino acids: CASSIVTGRGGRNPEQFF.

This clone was observed a few times. The chain is built from TRBV6-6 and TRBJ2-3; 9 bases match TRBD2. The CDR3 sequence is 14 residues long. Looked up from germline, CDR1 is MNHNY and CDR2 is SVGAGI (reference sequence). Losses at the gene ends were 6 bases for V and 3 bases for J; bases not matched to a gene: 4. The CDR3 DNA reads TGTGCCAGCAGGCGGGAGGGTGGGACAGATACGCAGTATTTT. It yields the protein CASRREGGTDTQYF.

This rearrangement joins TRBV5-5 to TRBJ2-7; 11 bases agree with TRBD1. The CDR3 consists of 17 residues. Trimming removed 2 bases from V and 1 base from J; junction bases left unmatched: 8. CDR1 is SGHKS and CDR2 is YYEKEE in the germline V gene (reference sequence). The CDR3: CASSLRPGTGGSYEQYF. In DNA form, the CDR3 reads TGTGCCAGCAGCTTAAGACCCGGGACAGGGGGTTCCTACGAGCAGTACTTC.

The chain links TRBV5-1 to TRBJ2-5; the match to TRBD2 covers 11 bases. This CDR3 is 17 amino acids long. After removal of 0 bases from V and 5 bases from J, the junction contained 9 bases not matched to a gene. In germline, CDR1 is SGHRS, CDR2 YFSETQ. The CDR3 DNA reads as TGCGCCAGCAGCTTGGGACTAGCGGGGATTGTAGGCGAGACCCAGTACTTC. It codes for CASSLGLAGIVGETQYF.

The gene calls are TRBV6-5 and TRBJ2-7; D is uncertain. The CDR3 is 13 amino acids. The ends were cut back, 0 bases at V and 6 bases at J, with 9 bases in the middle. The germline CDR1 and CDR2 sequences are MNHEY and SVGAGI. This CDR3 is CASSYSRGAEQYF. The CDR3 DNA sequence: TGTGCCAGCAGTTACTCGAGAGGAGCCGAGCAGTACTTC.

This chain connects TRBV9 to TRBJ2-7; 10 positions agree with TRBD1. This CDR3 is built from 15 residues. Germline CDR1 and CDR2: SGDLS and YYNGEE. The V gene end was trimmed by 4 bases and the J gene end by 2 bases; junction bases not matched to a gene: 6. In DNA, the CDR3 is TGTGCCAGCAGCCCCGGACAGGGGGTCCCCTACGAGCAGTACTTC. Residues: CASSPGQGVPYEQYF.

In this sample, this clone turned up a few times. The chain employs TRBV15 and TRBJ2-2; possibly TRBD1 for D (5 bases). The CDR3 is 15 residues long. Looked up from germline, CDR1 is LNHNV and CDR2 is YYDKDF (reference sequence). V lost 0 bases to trimming and J lost 9 bases, with 14 bases between them. The CDR3 DNA is TGTGCCACCAGCAGAGATTCCCAGGGCCACCGGGAGCTGTTTTTT. This encodes CATSRDSQGHRELFF.